One and the same sample provided the 28 T cell receptor beta chains below, sequenced in a study of identical twins. One entry per CDR3 protein results from TCRdb running MiXCR on the 5' RACE reads. The table has roughly 490,000 distinct CDR3 sequences, roughly an eighth seen once; the top ten hold 0.8% to 1%. The same specimen was also included in a second study, on yellow fever vaccine responses in identical twins.

The specimen sequenced was CD4+ T cells sorted from blood. The receptors were gathered from a woman aged 18-29 years in good health.

This clonotype has just a few counts. The chain is built from TRBV7-9 and TRBJ2-7, with D possibly matching TRBD1 (7 bases). The length of the CDR3 is 14 residues. Per germline, CDR1 SEHNR and CDR2 FQNEAQ (reference sequence). Trimming removed 2 bases at V and 5 bases at J, with 13 bases between. The CDR3: CASSLPGGFDEQYF. The CDR3 DNA follows: TGTGCCAGCAGCTTACCAGGGGGGTTCGACGAGCAGTACTTC. The variable domain in full, completed from reference TRBV7-9 and TRBJ2-7, reads DTGVSQNPRHKITKRGQNVTFRCDPISEHNRLYWYRQTLGQGPEFLTYFQNEAQLEKSRLLSDRFSAERPKGSFSTLEIQRTEQGDSAMYLCASSLPGGFDEQYFGPGTRLTVT.

The chain joins TRBV27 to TRBJ1-6; tentative D call: TRBD1 (5 bases). The CDR3 length is 16 residues. Germline loops: CDR1 MNHEY, CDR2 SMNVEV (reference sequence). Trimming removed 0 bases at V and 7 bases at J, with 13 bases between. The CDR3 sequence is CASSLSRSGGNSPLHF. Here the CDR3 DNA reads TGTGCCAGCAGTTTATCTCGGTCCGGGGGGAATTCACCCCTCCACTTT.

This clonotype has ten or more counts. This chain uses TRBV24-1 with TRBJ2-5, with a possible D match to TRBD1 (6 bases). There are 17 residues in the CDR3. Germline CDR1 and CDR2: KGHDR and SFDVKD. The V gene lost 3 bases and the J gene lost 3 bases, with 19 bases spanning the gap. DNA for the CDR3: TGTGCCACCAGTGATCCAGGGCGAGGGGGAGAGGAAGAGACCCAGTACTTC. Translating gives CATSDPGRGGEEETQYF.

This clonotype was picked up many times. The chain combines TRBV9 with TRBJ2-4; a weak D match, TRBD2 (5 bases). With 3 bases removed from V and 7 bases from J, the gap between germline ends came to 14 bases. CDR3 length: 14 amino acids. The germline V gene encodes CDR1 SGDLS and CDR2 YYNGEE. The CDR3 DNA reads TGTGCCAGCAGCGGATCCACCTTAGCGAACATTCAGTACTTC. It yields the protein CASSGSTLANIQYF.

This clonotype appeared a few times. The chain joins TRBV7-9 to TRBJ2-1; 10 bases are a match to TRBD2. The germline V gene encodes CDR1 SEHNR and CDR2 FQNEAQ (reference sequence). The CDR3 consists of 16 residues. The V gene end was trimmed by 5 bases and the J gene end by 4 bases; junction bases not matched to a gene: 8. Here the CDR3 DNA reads TGTGCCAGCAGCGACACCGGGACTAGCGTATACAATGAGCAGTTCTTC. Its protein product is CASSDTGTSVYNEQFF.

This clonotype occurred many times. This chain links TRBV7-9 with TRBJ2-1; D tentatively fits TRBD1 or TRBD2 (5 bases each). Trimming pared 8 bases from V and 6 bases from J, leaving 17 bases between. This CDR3 contains 14 residues. Germline values: CDR1 SEHNR, CDR2 FQNEAQ (reference sequence). The CDR3 here is CASRQWDGTNEQFF. DNA of the CDR3: TGTGCCAGCCGACAATGGGACGGAACCAATGAGCAGTTCTTC.

Many counts were recorded for this clonotype. The rearrangement joins TRBV7-2 to TRBJ2-5; 7 positions agree with TRBD2. Germline V gene sequence: CDR1 SGHTA, CDR2 FQGNSA. V shed 3 bases, J shed 2 bases, and the junction held 6 bases outside the gene matches. The CDR3 extends over 15 amino acids. The CDR3 sequence is CASSFQRGIQETQYF. CDR3 bases: TGTGCCAGCAGCTTCCAGCGGGGAATACAAGAGACCCAGTACTTC.

The J gene is TRBJ2-7, the V gene TRBV18; 8 bases are shared with TRBD1. CDR1 is KGHSH, CDR2 LQKENI, per germline. The V segment lost 2 bases and the J segment 5 bases; nucleotides outside the gene matches: 8. This CDR3 region has 15 residues. The CDR3: CASSPRQGANHEQYF. The CDR3 DNA sequence: TGTGCCAGCTCACCAAGGCAGGGGGCTAATCACGAGCAGTACTTC.

The chain employs TRBV20-1 and TRBJ2-7; 9 positions agree with TRBD2. J was trimmed by 6 bases and V by 5 bases; bases with no gene match: 14. Germline CDR1 is DFQATT and CDR2 is SNEGSKA (reference sequence). CDR3 length: 15 residues. CDR3 nucleotide sequence: TGCAGTGCTCTTCAGACTAGCGGATCTTCGGGCGAGCAGTACTTC. Protein product: CSALQTSGSSGEQYF.

This clonotype was seen many times. The chain links TRBV29-1 to TRBJ2-1; 10 bases line up with TRBD1. V shed 6 bases and J 6 bases; nucleotides not matched to a gene: 11. Germline V gene sequence: CDR1 SQVTM, CDR2 ANQGSEA. The CDR3 has 15 amino acids. The CDR3 sequence: CSVPRRDRGGNEQFF. The CDR3 coding sequence is TGCAGCGTCCCCCGCCGGGACAGGGGAGGCAATGAGCAGTTCTTC.

This chain connects TRBV12-3 or TRBV12-4 to TRBJ2-7; possibly TRBD1 for D (6 bases). The CDR3 is made up of 16 amino acids. Between the trimmed V and J ends, which lost 3 bases and 3 bases, there was a span of 18 bases. This chain's CDR3 is CASSLAGAGQNYEQYF. For the CDR3, the DNA is TGTGCCAGCAGTTTGGCTGGAGCAGGACAGAACTACGAGCAGTACTTC.

This chain links TRBV20-1 with TRBJ2-1, with TRBD2 matching over 7 bases. The CDR3 totals 12 residues. Germline CDR1 reads DFQATT; CDR2 reads SNEGSKA (reference sequence). V was clipped by 5 bases and J by 6 bases; unmatched bases: 4. For the CDR3, the DNA is TGCAGTGCTTGGGGGAGGGTCAATGAGCAGTTCTTC. This gives the protein CSAWGRVNEQFF.

This clonotype occurred a few times. CDR3: CSAIWGSLGGYEQYF. CDR3 DNA: TGCAGTGCTATTTGGGGGAGTTTAGGTGGTTACGAGCAGTACTTC. The J gene is TRBJ2-7, the V gene TRBV20-1; perhaps D is TRBD1 or TRBD2 (5 bases each). The CDR3 extends over 15 amino acids. Germline values: CDR1 DFQATT, CDR2 SNEGSKA (reference sequence). V dropped 4 bases and J dropped 4 bases, with 20 bases sitting between them.

This clonotype has more than one count but fewer than ten. The CDR3 bases are TGTGCCAGCAGCTTGGACGCGTCAAGTTCACCCCTCCACTTT. Its translation: CASSLDASSSPLHF. This chain uses TRBV5-5 with TRBJ1-6; D not certain. V lost 0 bases and J lost 9, with 10 bases in between. The germline gives CDR1 SGHKS, CDR2 YYEKEE (reference sequence). The CDR3 is 14 amino acids.

This clonotype was seen repeatedly, ten times or more. The chain recombines TRBV6-1 with TRBJ2-3, with D perhaps TRBD1 or TRBD2 (5 bases each). CDR3 length equals 14 residues. Deletions cut 8 bases from V and 3 bases from J, with 15 bases between. Per germline, CDR1 MNHNS and CDR2 SASEGT. The CDR3, as DNA: TGTGCCAGCCGAAGCCTGGGGGTAACAGATACGCAGTATTTT. Its protein product is CASRSLGVTDTQYF.

This chain joins TRBV7-2 and TRBJ2-7; tentatively, D is TRBD2 (6 bases). The CDR3 is made up of 15 amino acids. Germline V gives CDR1 SGHTA, CDR2 FQGNSA. Trimming stripped 1 base from V and 7 bases from J, with 17 bases between. CDR3 loop: CASSLVPGVAYEQYF. CDR3 sequence (DNA): TGTGCCAGCAGCTTAGTCCCGGGGGTTGCATATGAGCAGTACTTC.

This clonotype came up many times. The chain is built from TRBV28 and TRBJ1-1; unclear D gene. From germline, CDR1 is MDHEN and CDR2 SYDVKM. The CDR3 is 11 amino acids. Trimming left V 7 bases short and J 11 bases short, with 14 bases between. The CDR3 DNA is TGTGCCAGCAAGACACCGAACTTCGCTTTCTTT. Translating it yields CASKTPNFAFF.

V is TRBV6-1 and J is TRBJ2-7; D may be TRBD2 (6 bases). Germline CDR1 and CDR2: MNHNS and SASEGT. The CDR3 is 16 residues long. Trimming removed 3 bases at V and 0 bases at J, with 15 bases between. The CDR3 DNA follows: TGTGCCAGCAGTGAGAGGCTCCGGGAGAGCTCCTACGAGCAGTACTTC. Its protein product is CASSERLRESSYEQYF.

This clonotype was observed at least ten times. This rearrangement joins TRBV15 to TRBJ2-1; 10 bases map to TRBD2. Germline V gene data show CDR1 as LNHNV and CDR2 as YYDKDF (reference sequence). The trim removed 0 bases at V and 4 bases at J, leaving 9 bases unmatched. The CDR3 runs 18 residues. In nucleotides, the CDR3 is TGTGCCACCAGCAGAGACGAACCTGGACTAGCGGTTTACAATGAGCAGTTCTTC. This translates into CATSRDEPGLAVYNEQFF.

There are many counts of this clonotype. This rearrangement joins TRBV6-1 to TRBJ2-1; 10 bases fit TRBD2. Trimming removed 8 bases from V and 6 bases from J; junction bases left unmatched: 7. In germline, CDR1 is MNHNS, CDR2 SASEGT. The CDR3 spans 14 residues. The CDR3, as DNA: TGTGCCAGCTCAGCACTAGCGGGAATCAATGAGCAGTTCTTC. It encodes CASSALAGINEQFF.

The chain couples TRBV6-5 to TRBJ2-4; D might be TRBD1 (6 bases). The CDR3 covers 15 residues. Per the germline V gene, CDR1 is MNHEY and CDR2 is SVGAGI. The V end was cut by 2 bases, the J end by 4 bases, with 12 bases between. CDR3: CASSYGAGEKNIQYF. The CDR3, as DNA: TGTGCCAGCAGTTACGGTGCAGGGGAGAAAAACATTCAGTACTTC.

This clonotype occurred a few times. V gene TRBV5-1 combines with J gene TRBJ2-1; TRBD2 is a possible D gene (6 bases). The V gene's germline CDR1 is SGHRS and CDR2 YFSETQ. V shed 1 base and J shed 8 bases, with 19 bases lying between them. CDR3 length: 16 amino acids. CDR3 loop: CASSLTSTTSNYEQFF. CDR3 sequence (DNA): TGCGCCAGCAGCTTGACCTCGACGACTAGTAACTATGAGCAGTTCTTC.

This chain connects TRBV12-3 or TRBV12-4 to TRBJ1-6, with 7 bases aligning to TRBD1. CDR3 length equals 14 residues. After removal of 7 bases from V and 9 bases from J, the junction contained 9 bases not matched to a gene. This chain's CDR3 is CASTQGGAGSPLHF. CDR3 sequence (DNA): TGTGCCAGCACCCAGGGGGGGGCTGGTTCACCCCTCCACTTT.

This chain links TRBV20-1 with TRBJ2-3, with D perhaps matching TRBD2 (5 bases). This CDR3 is 18 amino acids long. Germline V gene lookup returns CDR1 DFQATT and CDR2 SNEGSKA (reference sequence). V was clipped by 0 bases and J by 2 bases, with 21 bases between them. CDR3 DNA: TGCAGTGCTAGAGATCTCGGGTTTAGCGTACCTCCCACAGATACGCAGTATTTT. Translating it yields CSARDLGFSVPPTDTQYF.

This chain connects TRBV7-2 to TRBJ2-1; possibly TRBD2 for D (6 bases). CDR1 is SGHTA, CDR2 FQGNSA, per germline. The CDR3 runs to 14 residues. The V end was cut by 7 bases, the J end by 9 bases, with 19 bases between. CDR3 DNA: TGTGCCAGCAAGGGACTCCCTTCCCCTAGTGAGCAGTTCTTC. Its protein is CASKGLPSPSEQFF.

The rearrangement uses TRBV15 and TRBJ2-3; TRBD2 matches 10 bases. There are 19 residues in the CDR3. V trimming: 0 bases; J trimming: 0 bases; junction bases outside the gene matches: 9. The germline V gene encodes CDR1 LNHNV and CDR2 YYDKDF (reference sequence). CDR3 sequence: CATSRDIAGGLSSTDTQYF. The CDR3 DNA follows: TGTGCCACCAGCAGAGATATAGCGGGAGGCCTCTCTAGCACAGATACGCAGTATTTT. The whole variable domain, remainder taken from reference TRBV15 and TRBJ2-3, is DAMVIQNPRYQVTQFGKPVTLSCSQTLNHNVMYWYQQKSSQAPKLLFHYYDKDFNNEADTPDNFQSRRPNTSFCFLDIRSPGLGDTAMYLCATSRDIAGGLSSTDTQYFGPGTRLTVL.

This clonotype was seen a few times. The chain joins TRBV7-2 to TRBJ2-7, with a possible D match to TRBD1 (6 bases). Per the germline V gene, CDR1 is SGHTA and CDR2 is FQGNSA. This CDR3 is 14 amino acids long. Deletions cut 1 base from V and 3 bases from J, with 10 bases between. CDR3 in amino acids: CASSLVVQGYEQYF. The CDR3 DNA reads as TGTGCCAGCAGCTTAGTAGTACAGGGCTACGAGCAGTACTTC.

The CDR3 nucleotides are TGTGCCAGCAGTTCTGCCACAGATACGCAGTATTTT. Its protein is CASSSATDTQYF. V gene TRBV11-2 combines with J gene TRBJ2-3; D unresolved. The CDR3 is 12 residues long. The V end was cut by 6 bases, the J end by 2 bases, with 6 bases between. From germline, CDR1 is SGHAT and CDR2 FQNNGV.